One sample yielded the 10 T cell receptor beta chains listed below, sequenced in a study of shared clonotypes between healthy human individuals. TCRdb's copy holds only in-frame clones and misses some; the assay was immunoSEQ multiplex PCR. Here the sample spans millions of clones, more than 80% being singletons. The sample taken for sequencing was naive CD4+ T cells from PBMCs. Stated subset: CD45RA+ positively selected. Receptors were obtained from a man younger than 35 in good health. Some clones in this sample may be carry-over from other donors' samples.

The chain has TRBV5-1 and TRBJ2-1; a weak D match, TRBD2 (5 bases). Germline values: CDR1 SGHRS, CDR2 YFSETQ. V dropped 2 bases and J dropped 4 bases, with 13 bases sitting between them. The CDR3 has 15 residues. The DNA of the CDR3 is TGCGCCAGCAGCTTCCCCCTAGGAGGATACAATGAGCAGTTCTTC. Translating gives CASSFPLGGYNEQFF. The full variable domain, completed using reference TRBV5-1 and TRBJ2-1, is KAGVTQTPRYLIKTRGQQVTLSCSPISGHRSVSWYQQTPGQGLQFLFEYFSETQRNKGNFPGRFSGRQFSNSRSEMNVSTLELGDSALYLCASSFPLGGYNEQFFGPGTRLTVL.

This clone was picked up one time. The chain couples TRBV5-4 to TRBJ1-1; possibly TRBD1 for D (5 bases). The CDR3 contains 12 residues. V was trimmed by 4 bases and J by 2 bases, leaving 6 bases between them. The germline CDR1 and CDR2 sequences are SGHNT and YYREEE (reference sequence). Here the CDR3 DNA reads TGTGCCAGCAGCGGGGCTAACACTGAAGCTTTCTTT. Translating it yields CASSGANTEAFF.

The gene calls are TRBV7-9 and TRBJ2-5, with D perhaps matching TRBD2 (7 bases). The germline gives CDR1 SEHNR, CDR2 FQNEAQ (reference sequence). This CDR3 has 16 amino acids. Trimming shortened V by 6 bases and J by 1 base, and 18 bases separated the two germline ends. CDR3 residues: CASRPPWGGGQETQYF. The CDR3 nucleotides are TGTGCCAGCAGACCCCCCTGGGGAGGGGGCCAAGAGACCCAGTACTTC.

The chain combines TRBV5-1 with TRBJ2-7; TRBD1 aligns across 8 bases. V shed 0 bases, J shed 4 bases, and the junction held 6 bases outside the gene matches. The CDR3 length is 15 residues. Germline loops: CDR1 SGHRS, CDR2 YFSETQ. CDR3 amino acids: CASSLVENRGYEQYF. The CDR3 bases are TGCGCCAGCAGCTTGGTGGAGAACAGGGGGTACGAGCAGTACTTC.

The J gene is TRBJ1-2, the V gene TRBV30; D not resolved. The germline V gene has CDR1 GTSNPN and CDR2 SVGIG (reference sequence). This CDR3 is built from 14 residues. The V and J ends lost 2 bases and 8 bases respectively, with 18 bases between them. The CDR3 loop reads CAWSLRPGRLGYTF. CDR3 nucleotides: TGTGCCTGGAGTCTTCGACCCGGGCGTCTCGGCTACACCTTC.

For this clone: This specimen includes other DNA sequences encoding the same CDR3. The chain joins TRBV7-3 to TRBJ2-2; D uncertain. From germline, CDR1 is SGHTA and CDR2 FQGTGA. Trimming shortened V by 0 bases and J by 0 bases, and 2 bases separated the two germline ends. The CDR3 is 14 amino acids. CDR3 sequence: CASSLTANTGELFF. The CDR3 nucleotides are TGTGCCAGCAGCTTAACGGCGAACACCGGGGAGCTGTTTTTT. The full variable domain, its missing parts supplied by reference TRBV7-3 and TRBJ2-2, is GAGVSQTPSNKVTEKGKYVELRCDPISGHTALYWYRQSLGQGPEFLIYFQGTGAADDSGLPNDRFFAVRPEGSVSTLKIQRTERGDSAVYLCASSLTANTGELFFGEGSRLTVL.

The chain has TRBV7-3 and TRBJ2-1, with 8 bases aligning to TRBD2. The CDR3 totals 16 residues. Unmatched junction bases numbered 7, after V lost 6 bases and J lost 0 bases. Germline values: CDR1 SGHTA, CDR2 FQGTGA. CDR3 in amino acids: CASSSKRESSYNEQFF. The DNA of the CDR3 is TGTGCCAGCAGTTCCAAGCGGGAGAGCTCCTACAATGAGCAGTTCTTC.

The J gene is TRBJ2-7, the V gene TRBV7-3, with 10 positions matching TRBD1. The CDR3 is 14 residues long. Germline CDR1 and CDR2: SGHTA and FQGTGA. V trimming: 5 bases; J trimming: 2 bases; junction bases outside the gene matches: 3. The CDR3, as DNA: TGTGCCAGCAGCGCGGGACAGGGGACCTACGAGCAGTACTTC. This translates into CASSAGQGTYEQYF.

The gene calls are TRBV28 and TRBJ2-7; 7 nucleotides agree with TRBD2. V lost 3 bases to trimming and J lost 3 bases; unmatched junction nucleotides: 8. This CDR3 spans 15 amino acids. Germline loops: CDR1 MDHEN, CDR2 SYDVKM. The CDR3, as DNA: TGTGCCAGCAGTTTGGGGGGGGAGAACGGCTACGAGCAGTACTTC. This encodes CASSLGGENGYEQYF.

The chain employs TRBV28 and TRBJ2-5; 7 nucleotides agree with TRBD2. CDR1 is MDHEN and CDR2 is SYDVKM in the germline V gene. V lost 4 bases and J lost 5; bases outside the gene matches: 13. This CDR3 spans 16 amino acids. CDR3 residues: CASSSSPPGGEETQYF. Written as DNA, the CDR3 is TGTGCCAGCAGTTCCTCCCCACCGGGAGGAGAGGAGACCCAGTACTTC.